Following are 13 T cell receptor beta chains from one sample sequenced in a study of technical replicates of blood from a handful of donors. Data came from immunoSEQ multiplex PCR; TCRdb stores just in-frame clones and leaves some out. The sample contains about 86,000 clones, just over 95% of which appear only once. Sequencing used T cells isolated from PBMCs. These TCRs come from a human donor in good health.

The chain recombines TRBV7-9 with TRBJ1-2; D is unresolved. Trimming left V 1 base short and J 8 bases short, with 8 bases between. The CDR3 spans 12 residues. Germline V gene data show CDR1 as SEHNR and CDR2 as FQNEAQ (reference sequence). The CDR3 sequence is CASSLGDQGYTF. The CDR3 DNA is TGTGCCAGCAGCTTAGGTGATCAGGGCTACACCTTC.

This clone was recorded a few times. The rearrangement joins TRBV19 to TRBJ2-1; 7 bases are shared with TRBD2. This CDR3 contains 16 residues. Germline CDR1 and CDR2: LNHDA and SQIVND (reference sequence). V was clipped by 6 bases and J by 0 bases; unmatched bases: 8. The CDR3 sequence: CASSPLAESSYNEQFF. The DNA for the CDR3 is TGTGCCAGTAGCCCCCTAGCGGAAAGCTCCTACAATGAGCAGTTCTTC.

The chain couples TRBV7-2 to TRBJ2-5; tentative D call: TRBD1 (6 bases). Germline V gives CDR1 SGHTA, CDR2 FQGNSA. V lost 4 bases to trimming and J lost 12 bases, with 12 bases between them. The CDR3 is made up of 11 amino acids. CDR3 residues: CASSSQGLEYF. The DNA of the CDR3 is TGTGCCAGCAGCTCACAGGGTTTGGAGTACTTC.

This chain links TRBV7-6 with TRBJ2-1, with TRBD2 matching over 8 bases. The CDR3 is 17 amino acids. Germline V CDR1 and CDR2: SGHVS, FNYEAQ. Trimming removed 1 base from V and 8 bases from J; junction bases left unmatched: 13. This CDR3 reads CASSLVAGTSLVDEQFF. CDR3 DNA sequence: TGTGCCAGCAGCTTAGTGGCCGGGACTAGTTTAGTCGATGAGCAGTTCTTC.

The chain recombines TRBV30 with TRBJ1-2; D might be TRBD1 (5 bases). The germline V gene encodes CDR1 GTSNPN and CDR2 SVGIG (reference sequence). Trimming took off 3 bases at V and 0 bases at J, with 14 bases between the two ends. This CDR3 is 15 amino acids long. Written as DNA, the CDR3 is TGTGCCTGGAGAGTGGTAGTACAGGCTAACTATGGCTACACCTTC. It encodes CAWRVVVQANYGYTF.

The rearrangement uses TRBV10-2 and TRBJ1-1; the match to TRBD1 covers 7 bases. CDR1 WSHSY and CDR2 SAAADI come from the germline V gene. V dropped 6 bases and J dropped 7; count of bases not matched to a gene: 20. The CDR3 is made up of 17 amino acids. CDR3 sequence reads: CASSPIPYRGGRVEAFF. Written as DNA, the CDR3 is TGCGCCAGCAGCCCAATACCCTACCGAGGGGGCAGGGTTGAAGCTTTCTTT.

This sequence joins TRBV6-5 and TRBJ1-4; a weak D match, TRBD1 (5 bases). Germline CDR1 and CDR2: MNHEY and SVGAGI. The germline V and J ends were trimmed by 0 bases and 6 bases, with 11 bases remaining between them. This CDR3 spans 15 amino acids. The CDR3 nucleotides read TGTGCCAGCAGTTACTCGAAGACAGCCGATGAAAAACTGTTTTTT. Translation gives CASSYSKTADEKLFF.

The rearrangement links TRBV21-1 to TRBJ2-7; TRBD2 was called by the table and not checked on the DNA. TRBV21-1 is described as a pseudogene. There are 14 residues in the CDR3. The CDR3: CATRGSGRTYEQYF. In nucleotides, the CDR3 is TGTGCCACCCGTGGCAGCGGGAGGACTTACGAGCAGTACTTC.

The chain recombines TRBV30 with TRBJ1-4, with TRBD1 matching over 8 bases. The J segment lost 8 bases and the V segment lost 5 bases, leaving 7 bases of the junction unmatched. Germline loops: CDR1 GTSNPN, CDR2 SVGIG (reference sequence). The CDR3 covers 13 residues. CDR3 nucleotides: TGTGCCTGGGCACAGGGGGTTGGAGAAAAACTGTTTTTT. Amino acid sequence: CAWAQGVGEKLFF.

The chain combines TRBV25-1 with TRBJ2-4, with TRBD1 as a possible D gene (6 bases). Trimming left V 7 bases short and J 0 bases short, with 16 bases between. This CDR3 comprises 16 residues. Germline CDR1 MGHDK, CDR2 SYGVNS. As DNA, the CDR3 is TGTGCCAGCACCGAAGATGGGACAATAGCCAAAAACATTCAGTACTTC. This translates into CASTEDGTIAKNIQYF.

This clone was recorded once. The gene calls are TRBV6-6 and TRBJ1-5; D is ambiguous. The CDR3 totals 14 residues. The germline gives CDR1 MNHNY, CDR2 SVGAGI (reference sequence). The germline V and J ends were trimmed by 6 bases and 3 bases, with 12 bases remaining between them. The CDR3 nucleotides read TGTGCCAGCAGCTCCGGGAAAGACAATCAGCCCCAGCATTTT. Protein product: CASSSGKDNQPQHF.

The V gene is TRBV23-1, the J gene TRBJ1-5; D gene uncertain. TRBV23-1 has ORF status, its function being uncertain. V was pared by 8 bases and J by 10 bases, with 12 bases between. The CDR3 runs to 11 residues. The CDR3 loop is CASSPLGPQHF. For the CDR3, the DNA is TGCGCCAGCTCACCCCTAGGCCCCCAGCATTTT.

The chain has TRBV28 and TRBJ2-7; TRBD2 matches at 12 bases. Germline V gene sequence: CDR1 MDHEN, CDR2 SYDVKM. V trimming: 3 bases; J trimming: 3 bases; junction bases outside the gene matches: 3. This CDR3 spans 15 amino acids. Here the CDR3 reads CASSFTSGGNYEQYF. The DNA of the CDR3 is TGTGCCAGCAGTTTCACTAGCGGGGGGAACTACGAGCAGTACTTC.